These 22 T cell receptor beta chains share one sample of origin, sequenced in a study of blood T cell repertoires in COVID-19. TCRdb's table, derived via immunoSEQ multiplex PCR, lists solely in-frame clones and lacks some. The sample lists over 200,000 clones; over 80% were seen once. Sequenced material: peripheral blood. All receptors derive from a man in his forties with acute or convalescent COVID-19.

This chain links TRBV9 with TRBJ2-5; 7 bases match TRBD2. The junction had 19 bases not matched to a gene; V was cut back by 6 bases and J by 11 bases. In germline, CDR1 is SGDLS, CDR2 YYNGEE. The CDR3 is made up of 15 amino acids. The chain's CDR3 is CASNTLGLADGSQYF. Written as DNA, the CDR3 is TGTGCCAGCAACACCCTCGGGCTAGCGGACGGTTCGCAGTACTTC.

This clone was counted between two and nine times. This sequence joins TRBV7-9 and TRBJ2-7, with D possibly being TRBD1 (5 bases). Germline CDR1 reads SEHNR; CDR2 reads FQNEAQ (reference sequence). Trimming cost V 1 base and J 3 bases, with 13 bases left between them. The CDR3 extends over 15 amino acids. The CDR3 region has the DNA TGTGCCAGCAGCTTAGGGGGCTGGCAGTACTACGAGCAGTACTTC. It specifies CASSLGGWQYYEQYF.

The V call is TRBV10-3, the J call TRBJ2-3; TRBD2 matches 9 bases. The CDR3 runs to 15 residues. From germline, CDR1 is ENHRY and CDR2 SYGVKD. After removal of 9 bases from V and 2 bases from J, the junction contained 9 bases not matched to a gene. The CDR3 is CAMAAGGQVTDTQYF. The CDR3 DNA reads TGTGCCATGGCAGCGGGAGGTCAAGTCACAGATACGCAGTATTTT.

In its sample, this clone was seen a few times. This chain connects TRBV15 to TRBJ1-1; perhaps TRBD1 as D (6 bases). Germline values: CDR1 LNHNV, CDR2 YYDKDF (reference sequence). This CDR3 has 15 amino acids. Trimming stripped 5 bases from V and 1 base from J, with 14 bases between. This CDR3 is CATSGSLQGNTEAFF. For the CDR3, the DNA is TGTGCCACCAGCGGATCGCTACAGGGGAACACTGAAGCTTTCTTT.

CDR3 coding DNA: TGTGCCAGCAGGGTGGACAGGGACAGCGAGCAGTACTTC. Translating gives CASRVDRDSEQYF. The rearrangement joins TRBV6-5 to TRBJ2-7; 8 bases line up with TRBD1. This CDR3 spans 13 amino acids. The germline CDR1 and CDR2 sequences are MNHEY and SVGAGI. J was trimmed by 6 bases and V by 6 bases; bases with no gene match: 7.

This clone was recorded once. CDR3 nucleotides: TGCGCCAGCAGCTTGACTAGCGGCTCCTACAATGAGCAGTTCTTC. This sequence encodes CASSLTSGSYNEQFF. The rearrangement joins TRBV5-1 to TRBJ2-1; TRBD2 agrees at 8 bases. CDR3 size: 15 residues. Germline-derived CDR1 and CDR2 are SGHRS and YFSETQ. Unmatched junction bases numbered 0, after V lost 1 base and J lost 0 bases.

This clone showed up just once. V gene TRBV7-2 combines with J gene TRBJ2-5; D might be TRBD2 (5 bases). CDR1 SGHTA and CDR2 FQGNSA come from the germline V gene. V was trimmed by 5 bases and J by 5 bases, leaving 18 bases between them. The CDR3 length is 15 residues. CDR3 nucleotide sequence: TGTGCCAGCAGCCCCGGTGGACTTGTTAGGGAGACCCAGTACTTC. It codes for CASSPGGLVRETQYF.

The rearrangement uses TRBV6-2 or TRBV6-3 and TRBJ1-1; D may be TRBD1 (5 bases). V was shortened by 2 bases and J by 5 bases, with 12 bases between the two germline ends. CDR3 length equals 14 residues. Per germline, CDR1 MNHEY and CDR2 SVGEGT. This chain's CDR3 is CASSYGGFKTEAFF. The CDR3 DNA reads as TGTGCCAGCAGTTACGGGGGGTTCAAGACTGAAGCTTTCTTT.

V gene TRBV5-1 combines with J gene TRBJ1-4; no clear D. CDR1 SGHRS and CDR2 YFSETQ come from the germline V gene. Trimming shortened V by 1 base and J by 0 bases, and 10 bases separated the two germline ends. The CDR3 is 16 residues long. This CDR3 reads CASSLKTDATNEKLFF. Written as DNA, the CDR3 is TGCGCCAGCAGCTTGAAGACTGATGCAACTAATGAAAAACTGTTTTTT.

The rearrangement links TRBV30 to TRBJ1-2; D possibly corresponds to TRBD1 (5 bases). Germline V gene data show CDR1 as GTSNPN and CDR2 as SVGIG (reference sequence). The CDR3 consists of 12 residues. The V and J ends lost 1 base and 8 bases respectively, with 11 bases between them. The CDR3 is CAWSGGGVGYTF. CDR3 sequence (DNA): TGTGCCTGGAGTGGGGGGGGTGTCGGCTACACCTTC.

The CDR3 loop reads CASSIVDWGLGDNEQFF. The CDR3 coding sequence is TGTGCCAGCAGCATAGTGGATTGGGGACTGGGGGACAATGAGCAGTTCTTC. The chain recombines TRBV9 with TRBJ2-1, with D tentatively TRBD2 (6 bases). V shed 4 bases and J shed 5 bases, with 22 bases lying between them. Germline V lookup: CDR1 SGDLS, CDR2 YYNGEE. The CDR3 loop spans 17 amino acids.

The chain uses TRBV5-1 and TRBJ2-1; D not resolved. The CDR3 covers 16 residues. V was trimmed by 2 bases and J by 1 base, leaving 13 bases between them. CDR1 and CDR2 (germline): SGHRS, YFSETQ. CDR3 bases: TGCGCCAGCAGCTTCTCGGGTTCGATGTCCTACAATGAGCAGTTCTTC. It specifies CASSFSGSMSYNEQFF.

The V gene is TRBV7-9, the J gene TRBJ2-1; 9 bases line up with TRBD1. Germline CDR1 reads SEHNR; CDR2 reads FQNEAQ (reference sequence). J gave up 7 bases and V 4 bases, and 11 bases lay outside the gene matches. The CDR3 totals 16 residues. Here the CDR3 DNA reads TGTGCCAGCAGCTCCCCTCTGGGACAGGGTACGAATGAGCAGTTCTTC. Translated: CASSSPLGQGTNEQFF.

The J gene is TRBJ2-1, the V gene TRBV3-1 (or the pseudogene TRBV3-2), with D tentatively TRBD1 (5 bases). Germline values: CDR1 LGHDT, CDR2 YNNKEL (reference sequence). The CDR3 runs 12 residues. V was cut by 1 base and J by 8 bases, with 6 bases left in between. The DNA for the CDR3 is TGTGCCAGCAGCCAAGGGGGCCATGAGCAGTTCTTC. Amino acid sequence: CASSQGGHEQFF.

The chain employs TRBV5-4 and TRBJ1-2, with D unclear. The CDR3 runs 15 residues. The V gene's germline CDR1 is SGHNT and CDR2 YYREEE (reference sequence). V lost 1 base to trimming and J lost 4 bases, with 14 bases between them. The CDR3 DNA reads as TGTGCCAGCAGCTTGCGCACTATCTACCCCTATGGCTACACCTTC. This codes for CASSLRTIYPYGYTF.

As DNA, the CDR3 is TGTGCCACCAGCAGAGAGGGGGGTGAACTGGGAGATACGCAGTATTTT. Translating it yields CATSREGGELGDTQYF. V usage is TRBV15 and J usage is TRBJ2-3, with D tentatively TRBD2 (6 bases). Per the germline V gene, CDR1 is LNHNV and CDR2 is YYDKDF (reference sequence). This CDR3 spans 16 amino acids. The V and J ends lost 0 bases and 5 bases respectively, with 15 bases between them.

The chain recombines TRBV27 with TRBJ2-3; a possible D gene is TRBD2 (5 bases). CDR3 length: 13 amino acids. The V end was cut by 3 bases, the J end by 5 bases, with 9 bases between. Germline V gene data show CDR1 as MNHEY and CDR2 as SMNVEV (reference sequence). The CDR3 coding sequence is TGTGCCAGCAGTTTGGAACGGGGAGATACGCAGTATTTT. Translated, it gives CASSLERGDTQYF.

This chain links TRBV3-1 (or the pseudogene TRBV3-2) with TRBJ2-5; D gene ambiguous. V gave up 1 base and J gave up 3 bases, with 9 bases separating them. From germline, CDR1 is LGHDT and CDR2 YNNKEL (reference sequence). The CDR3 has 14 amino acids. CDR3 sequence reads: CASSQGPNKETQYF. The CDR3 DNA follows: TGTGCCAGCAGCCAAGGCCCTAATAAAGAGACCCAGTACTTC.

The V and J genes are TRBV13 and TRBJ1-1; no reliable D call. V shed 4 bases and J shed 0 bases, with 3 bases lying between them. Germline V gives CDR1 PRHDT, CDR2 FYEKMQ (reference sequence). The CDR3 has 12 residues. As DNA, the CDR3 is TGTGCCAGCAGCTCAGTGAACACTGAAGCTTTCTTT. The encoded protein is CASSSVNTEAFF.

J is TRBJ2-5 and V is TRBV7-8, with unresolved D. Germline CDR1 and CDR2: SGHVS and FQNEAQ. The V end was cut by 5 bases, the J end by 1 base, with 20 bases between. The CDR3 length is 17 residues. The chain's CDR3 is CASSRPPRQETQETQYF. Here the CDR3 DNA reads TGTGCCAGCAGCCGCCCTCCTCGCCAGGAAACCCAAGAGACCCAGTACTTC.

The J gene is TRBJ1-1, the V gene TRBV7-6, with D hard to call. Germline CDR1 is SGHVS and CDR2 is FNYEAQ. The V end was cut by 4 bases, the J end by 2 bases, with 14 bases between. The CDR3 length is 15 residues. The CDR3 DNA reads as TGTGCCAGCAGCTCCATCGACGGGGAAAACACTGAAGCTTTCTTT. Translation: CASSSIDGENTEAFF.

This chain links TRBV9 with TRBJ2-6, with TRBD2 matching 8 bases. This CDR3 has 17 amino acids. With 3 bases clipped from V and 0 bases from J, the junction kept 5 bases outside the gene matches. Germline assignment: CDR1 SGDLS and CDR2 YYNGEE. In nucleotides, the CDR3 is TGTGCCAGCAGCGCTAGCGGGCCTAGCTCTGGGGCCAACGTCCTGACTTTC. Translating it yields CASSASGPSSGANVLTF. Complete variable domain (other parts from reference TRBV9 and TRBJ2-6): DSGVTQTPKHLITATGQRVTLRCSPRSGDLSVYWYQQSLDQGLQFLIQYYNGEERAKGNILERFSAQQFPDLHSELNLSSLELGDSALYFCASSASGPSSGANVLTFGAGSRLTVL.